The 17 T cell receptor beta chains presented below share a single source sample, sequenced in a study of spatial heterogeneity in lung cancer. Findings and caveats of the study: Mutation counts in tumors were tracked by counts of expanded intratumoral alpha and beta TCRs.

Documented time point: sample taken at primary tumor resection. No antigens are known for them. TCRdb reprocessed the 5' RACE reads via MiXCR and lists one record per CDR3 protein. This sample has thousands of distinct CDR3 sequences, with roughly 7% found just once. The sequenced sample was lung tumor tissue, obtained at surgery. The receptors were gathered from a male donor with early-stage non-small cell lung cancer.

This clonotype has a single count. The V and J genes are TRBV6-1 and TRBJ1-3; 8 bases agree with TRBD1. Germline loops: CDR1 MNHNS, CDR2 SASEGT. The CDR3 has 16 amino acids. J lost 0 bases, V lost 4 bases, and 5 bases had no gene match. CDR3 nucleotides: TGTGCCAGCAGTGCCACGGGACAGGCCTCTGGAAACACCATATATTTT. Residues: CASSATGQASGNTIYF.

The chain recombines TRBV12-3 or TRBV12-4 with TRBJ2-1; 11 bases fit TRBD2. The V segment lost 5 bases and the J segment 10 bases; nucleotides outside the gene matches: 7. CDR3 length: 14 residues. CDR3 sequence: CASSPTTSGKEQFF. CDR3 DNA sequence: TGTGCCAGCAGTCCCACGACTAGCGGGAAGGAGCAGTTCTTC.

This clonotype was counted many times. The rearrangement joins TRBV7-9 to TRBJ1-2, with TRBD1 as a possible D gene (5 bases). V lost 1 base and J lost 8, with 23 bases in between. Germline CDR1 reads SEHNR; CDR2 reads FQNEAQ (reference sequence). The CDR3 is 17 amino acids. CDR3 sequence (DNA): TGTGCCAGCAGCTTAGGTCAAGTCGGGACTAGCCTTAAGGGCTACACCTTC. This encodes CASSLGQVGTSLKGYTF.

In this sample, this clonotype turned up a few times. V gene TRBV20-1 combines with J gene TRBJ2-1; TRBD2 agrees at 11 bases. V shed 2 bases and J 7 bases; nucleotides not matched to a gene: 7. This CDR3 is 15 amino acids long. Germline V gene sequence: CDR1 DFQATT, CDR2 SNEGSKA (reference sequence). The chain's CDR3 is CSARLAGGFGNEQFF. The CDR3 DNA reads TGCAGTGCTAGATTAGCGGGAGGGTTTGGAAATGAGCAGTTCTTC.

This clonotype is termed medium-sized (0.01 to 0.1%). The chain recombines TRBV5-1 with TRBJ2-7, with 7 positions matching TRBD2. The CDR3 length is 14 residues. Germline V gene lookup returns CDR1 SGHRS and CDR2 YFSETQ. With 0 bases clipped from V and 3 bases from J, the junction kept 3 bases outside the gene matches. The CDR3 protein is CASSLDGEGYEQYF. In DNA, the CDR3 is TGCGCCAGCAGCTTGGACGGGGAGGGCTACGAGCAGTACTTC.

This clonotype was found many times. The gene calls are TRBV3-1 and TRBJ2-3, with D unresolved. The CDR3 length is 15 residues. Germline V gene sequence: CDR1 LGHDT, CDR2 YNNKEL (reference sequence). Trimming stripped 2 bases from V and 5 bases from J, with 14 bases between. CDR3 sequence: CASSQYQGLGDTQYF. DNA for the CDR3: TGTGCCAGCAGCCAATACCAAGGTTTGGGAGATACGCAGTATTTT.

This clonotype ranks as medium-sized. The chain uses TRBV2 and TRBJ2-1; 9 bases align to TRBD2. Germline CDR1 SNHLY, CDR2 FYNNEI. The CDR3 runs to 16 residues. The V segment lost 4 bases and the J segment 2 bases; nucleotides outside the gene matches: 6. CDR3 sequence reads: CASSGGSGGAYNEQFF. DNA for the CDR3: TGTGCCAGCAGTGGCGGTAGCGGGGGTGCCTACAATGAGCAGTTCTTC.

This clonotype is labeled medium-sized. CDR3 sequence reads: CASGGLGGSSYNEQFF. CDR3 bases: TGTGCCAGCGGAGGGCTCGGGGGCAGCTCCTACAATGAGCAGTTCTTC. This rearrangement joins TRBV7-9 to TRBJ2-1, with D perhaps given as TRBD1 or TRBD2 (6 bases each). The V and J ends lost 8 bases and 0 bases respectively, with 17 bases between them. This CDR3 contains 16 residues. Germline values: CDR1 SEHNR, CDR2 FQNEAQ (reference sequence).

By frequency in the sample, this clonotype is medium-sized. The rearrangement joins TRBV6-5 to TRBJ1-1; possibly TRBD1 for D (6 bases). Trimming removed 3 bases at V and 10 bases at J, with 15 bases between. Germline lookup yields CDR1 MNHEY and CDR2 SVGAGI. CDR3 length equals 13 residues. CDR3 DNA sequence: TGTGCCAGCAGTTATGAGACAGGCTCTATAGCTTTCTTT. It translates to CASSYETGSIAFF.

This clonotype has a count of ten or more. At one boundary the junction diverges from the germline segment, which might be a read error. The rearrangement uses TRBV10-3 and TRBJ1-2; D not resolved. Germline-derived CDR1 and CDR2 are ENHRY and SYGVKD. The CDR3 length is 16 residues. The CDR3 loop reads CDISGFKEPDFYGYTF. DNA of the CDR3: TGTGACATCAGTGGATTCAAGGAACCGGATTTCTATGGCTACACCTTC.

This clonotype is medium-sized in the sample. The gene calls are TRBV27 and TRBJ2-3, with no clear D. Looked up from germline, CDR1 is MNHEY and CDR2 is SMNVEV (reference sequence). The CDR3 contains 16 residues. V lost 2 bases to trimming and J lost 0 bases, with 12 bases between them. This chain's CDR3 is CASSLNWAVSTDTQYF. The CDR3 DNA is TGTGCCAGCAGTTTAAACTGGGCAGTAAGCACAGATACGCAGTATTTT.

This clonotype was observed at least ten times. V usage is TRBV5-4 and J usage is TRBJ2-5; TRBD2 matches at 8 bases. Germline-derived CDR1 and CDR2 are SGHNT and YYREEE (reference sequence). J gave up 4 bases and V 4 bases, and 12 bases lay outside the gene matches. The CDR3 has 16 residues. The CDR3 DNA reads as TGTGCCAGCAGCCAGGAGGGCTGGGCGGGGGGAGAGACCCAGTACTTC. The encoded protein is CASSQEGWAGGETQYF.

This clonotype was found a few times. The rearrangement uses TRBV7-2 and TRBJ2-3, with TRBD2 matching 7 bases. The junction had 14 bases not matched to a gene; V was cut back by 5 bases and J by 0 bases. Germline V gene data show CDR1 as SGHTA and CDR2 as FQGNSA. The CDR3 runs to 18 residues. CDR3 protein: CASSRGAGVTTSTDTQYF. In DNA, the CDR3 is TGTGCCAGCAGCCGAGGGGCGGGAGTCACCACTAGCACAGATACGCAGTATTTT. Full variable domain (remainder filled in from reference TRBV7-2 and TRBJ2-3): GAGVSQSPSNKVTEKGKDVELRCDPISGHTALYWYRQSLGQGLEFLIYFQGNSAPDKSGLPSDRFSAERTGGSVSTLTIQRTQQEDSAVYLCASSRGAGVTTSTDTQYFGPGTRLTVL.

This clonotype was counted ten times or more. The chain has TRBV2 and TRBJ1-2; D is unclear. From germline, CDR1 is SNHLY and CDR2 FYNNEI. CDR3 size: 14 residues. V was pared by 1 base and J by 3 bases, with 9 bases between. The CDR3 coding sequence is TGTGCCAGCAGTGAAGTCGTTGGGGACTATGGCTACACCTTC. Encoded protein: CASSEVVGDYGYTF.

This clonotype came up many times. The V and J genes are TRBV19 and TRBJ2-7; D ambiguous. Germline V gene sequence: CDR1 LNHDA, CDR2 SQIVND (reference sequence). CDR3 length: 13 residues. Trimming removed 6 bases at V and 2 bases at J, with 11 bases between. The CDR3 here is CASSSRATYEQYF. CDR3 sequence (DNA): TGTGCCAGTAGCTCCCGGGCTACCTACGAGCAGTACTTC.

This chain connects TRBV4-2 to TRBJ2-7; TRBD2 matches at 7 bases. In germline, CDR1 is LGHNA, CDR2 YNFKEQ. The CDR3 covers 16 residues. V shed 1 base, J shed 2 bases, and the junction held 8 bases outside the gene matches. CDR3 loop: CASSQVLGGTTYEQYF. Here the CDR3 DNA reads TGTGCCAGCAGCCAAGTTCTCGGCGGGACTACCTACGAGCAGTACTTC.

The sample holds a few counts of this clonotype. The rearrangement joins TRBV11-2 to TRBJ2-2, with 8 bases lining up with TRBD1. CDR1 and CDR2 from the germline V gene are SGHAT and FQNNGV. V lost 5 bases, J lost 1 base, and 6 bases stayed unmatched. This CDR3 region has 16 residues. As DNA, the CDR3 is TGTGCCAGCAGCATCACCGGGACAGGGAACACCGGGGAGCTGTTTTTT. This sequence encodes CASSITGTGNTGELFF.